The 26 T cell receptor beta chains listed next were all sequenced from one sample in a study of OX40 agonist ivuxolimab in advanced cancers. This table comes from immunoSEQ multiplex PCR, and its TCRdb copy is limited to in-frame clones, with some not included. The sample lists 70,000 to 80,000 clones, over 75% seen once, with over 0.35% in the top ten. Sequencing used CD4+ or CD8+ T cells sorted from blood, obtained in a trial of the OX40 agonist ivuxolimab. The receptor set was obtained from an adult with an advanced solid tumor such as melanoma, head and neck, liver or kidney cancer.

The chain employs TRBV5-1 and TRBJ1-2, with D unresolved. Germline V gene data show CDR1 as SGHRS and CDR2 as YFSETQ. Deletions cut 0 bases from V and 7 bases from J, with 13 bases between. CDR3 size: 14 residues. The CDR3 nucleotides read TGCGCCAGCAGCTTGGAGGTTGGGGTTGGTGGCTACACCTTC. Translating it yields CASSLEVGVGGYTF.

V and J are TRBV18 and TRBJ1-1, with D uncertain. V lost 6 bases and J 5 bases, leaving 16 bases between the germline ends. The CDR3 is 14 residues long. Looked up from germline, CDR1 is KGHSH and CDR2 is LQKENI. The CDR3 loop reads CASSDGGPITEAFF. Here the CDR3 DNA reads TGTGCCAGCTCGGACGGAGGCCCTATTACTGAAGCTTTCTTT.

The V call is TRBV5-1, the J call TRBJ2-2, with 8 bases that match TRBD1. The CDR3 spans 16 residues. V dropped 0 bases and J dropped 4; count of bases not matched to a gene: 5. Germline lookup yields CDR1 SGHRS and CDR2 YFSETQ. The CDR3 region has the DNA TGCGCCAGCAGCTTGGGACCGACAGGGGTCACCGGGGAGCTGTTTTTT. Protein sequence: CASSLGPTGVTGELFF.

J is TRBJ2-3 and V is TRBV10-3; tentatively, D is TRBD1 (6 bases). Germline loops: CDR1 ENHRY, CDR2 SYGVKD. The CDR3 consists of 15 residues. The V gene lost 4 bases and the J gene lost 3 bases, with 14 bases spanning the gap. CDR3 region: CAISVLGAGTDTQYF. In DNA, the CDR3 is TGTGCCATCAGTGTTCTGGGGGCAGGTACAGATACGCAGTATTTT.

The rearrangement joins TRBV14 to TRBJ2-7, with 10 bases that match TRBD2. CDR1 is SGHDN, CDR2 FVKESK, per germline. The ends lost 4 bases at V and 5 bases at J; junction bases unmatched: 8. This CDR3 contains 15 residues. In nucleotides, the CDR3 is TGTGCCAGCAGCCTTCGGACTAGCGGTCTCAACGAGCAGTACTTC. Its protein product is CASSLRTSGLNEQYF.

V and J are TRBV4-1 and TRBJ2-1, with D possibly matching TRBD1 (6 bases). In germline, CDR1 is MGHRA, CDR2 YSYEKL. Trimming cost V 2 bases and J 4 bases, with 30 bases left between them. The CDR3 extends over 21 amino acids. CDR3 in amino acids: CASSQRRPGNPGQAFYNEQFF. DNA for the CDR3: TGCGCCAGCAGCCAAAGGCGACCAGGGAACCCGGGACAAGCCTTTTACAATGAGCAGTTCTTC.

The chain is built from TRBV11-2 and TRBJ2-7; D gene unclear. V lost 6 bases and J lost 5, with 11 bases in between. CDR1 is SGHAT, CDR2 FQNNGV, per germline. The CDR3 is 12 amino acids. This chain's CDR3 is CASSQDRDEQYF. The CDR3 DNA sequence: TGTGCCAGCAGTCAAGATCGCGACGAGCAGTACTTC.

The J gene is TRBJ1-5, the V gene TRBV27; D is ambiguous. V was clipped by 3 bases and J by 4 bases, with 7 bases between them. From germline, CDR1 is MNHEY and CDR2 SMNVEV (reference sequence). The CDR3 covers 13 residues. The CDR3, as DNA: TGTGCCAGCAGTTTGGCGCCGAATCAGCCCCAGCATTTT. Protein product: CASSLAPNQPQHF.

This rearrangement joins TRBV7-9 to TRBJ2-2, with D tentatively TRBD1 (5 bases). Per germline, CDR1 SEHNR and CDR2 FQNEAQ (reference sequence). V was cut by 8 bases and J by 7 bases, with 17 bases left in between. The CDR3 is made up of 14 amino acids. CDR3 bases: TGTGCCAGCGTATCTCCCAGGGCGGTCGGGGAGCTGTTTTTT. Its protein is CASVSPRAVGELFF.

This chain joins TRBV7-9 and TRBJ1-2, with 10 bases identical to TRBD1. This CDR3 region has 14 residues. Germline CDR1 is SEHNR and CDR2 is FQNEAQ (reference sequence). The V gene end was trimmed by 4 bases and the J gene end by 5 bases; junction bases not matched to a gene: 4. CDR3 DNA sequence: TGTGCCAGCAGCTCGGACAGGGGGTCATATGGCTACACCTTC. The encoded protein is CASSSDRGSYGYTF.

The J gene is TRBJ2-2, the V gene TRBV7-2; 13 bases match TRBD2. CDR3 size: 18 residues. In germline, CDR1 is SGHTA, CDR2 FQGNSA. The J segment lost 8 bases and the V segment lost 5 bases, leaving 14 bases of the junction unmatched. DNA of the CDR3: TGTGCCAGCAGCCTCGACTCAGGACTAGCGGGAGACTTGGGGGAGCTGTTTTTT. Protein product: CASSLDSGLAGDLGELFF.

V gene TRBV11-3 combines with J gene TRBJ2-5; D gene uncertain. In germline, CDR1 is SGHNT, CDR2 YENEEA. The V end lost 0 bases, the J end lost 9 bases, and 8 bases lay between the germline ends. CDR3 length: 12 residues. The CDR3 here is CASSLDGRAQYF. The CDR3 coding sequence is TGTGCCAGCAGCTTAGATGGCCGGGCCCAGTACTTC.

CDR3 DNA: TGTGCCATCAGGGTTGTAGCGGGGAACACCGGGGAGCTGTTTTTT. This codes for CAIRVVAGNTGELFF. This chain connects TRBV10-3 to TRBJ2-2, with TRBD2 matching over 7 bases. V was pared by 6 bases and J by 1 base, with 5 bases of the junction left unmatched. The CDR3 length is 15 residues. Germline values: CDR1 ENHRY, CDR2 SYGVKD.

This sequence joins TRBV19 and TRBJ2-7; TRBD2 is a possible D gene (6 bases). Trimming took 7 bases from V and 12 from J, leaving 22 bases between them. CDR1 and CDR2 from the germline V gene are LNHDA and SQIVND (reference sequence). The length of the CDR3 is 13 residues. CDR3 sequence: CASTPPAGGRAYF. In DNA form, the CDR3 reads TGTGCCAGTACCCCCCCGGCAGGAGGGCGCGCGTACTTC.

This clone occurred once. The CDR3 region is CASSPAQGLPYEQYF. CDR3 in DNA: TGTGCCAGCAGTCCAGCGCAGGGGCTGCCCTACGAGCAGTACTTC. This chain links TRBV7-9 with TRBJ2-7; D perhaps matches TRBD1 (6 bases). In germline, CDR1 is SEHNR, CDR2 FQNEAQ (reference sequence). The ends were cut back, 6 bases at V and 2 bases at J, with 17 bases in the middle. CDR3 length: 15 amino acids.

This rearrangement joins TRBV4-1 to TRBJ1-2; 7 bases fit TRBD1. The CDR3 spans 12 residues. The V gene end was trimmed by 3 bases and the J gene end by 7 bases; junction bases not matched to a gene: 2. Germline V lookup: CDR1 MGHRA, CDR2 YSYEKL. The CDR3 sequence is CASSHNRGGYTF. In nucleotides, the CDR3 is TGCGCCAGCAGCCATAACAGGGGTGGCTACACCTTC.

V usage is TRBV6-5 and J usage is TRBJ1-1, with a possible D match to TRBD1 (5 bases). The length of the CDR3 is 13 residues. The V end lost 7 bases, the J end lost 5 bases, and 14 bases lay between the germline ends. Germline values: CDR1 MNHEY, CDR2 SVGAGI. CDR3 sequence: CASKNPGSTEAFF. CDR3 sequence (DNA): TGTGCCAGCAAGAACCCAGGGAGTACTGAAGCTTTCTTT.

The rearrangement joins TRBV19 to TRBJ2-2; TRBD2 is a possible D gene (6 bases). The CDR3 loop spans 14 amino acids. V dropped 7 bases and J dropped 5 bases, with 14 bases sitting between them. Germline CDR1 reads LNHDA; CDR2 reads SQIVND (reference sequence). CDR3 region: CASKGLSLTGELFF. Here the CDR3 DNA reads TGTGCCAGTAAGGGACTTTCTCTGACCGGGGAGCTGTTTTTT.

V gene TRBV2 combines with J gene TRBJ2-7, with 10 positions matching TRBD2. This CDR3 is built from 15 residues. CDR1 SNHLY and CDR2 FYNNEI come from the germline V gene. The V segment lost 7 bases and the J segment 4 bases; nucleotides outside the gene matches: 10. The CDR3 reads CASTIGLADIYEQYF. The CDR3 DNA is TGTGCCAGCACCATTGGACTAGCGGATATTTACGAGCAGTACTTC. The whole variable domain, remainder taken from reference TRBV2 and TRBJ2-7, is EPEVTQTPSHQVTQMGQEVILRCVPISNHLYFYWYRQILGQKVEFLVSFYNNEISEKSEIFDDQFSVERPDGSNFTLKIRSTKLEDSAMYFCASTIGLADIYEQYFGPGTRLTVT.

This chain connects TRBV19 to TRBJ2-7, with 11 bases that match TRBD1. Germline-derived CDR1 and CDR2 are LNHDA and SQIVND (reference sequence). The CDR3 has 13 residues. Unmatched junction bases numbered 3, after V lost 5 bases and J lost 6 bases. CDR3 in DNA: TGTGCCAGTAGTGGCGGGACAGGGGGCGAGCAGTACTTC. This codes for CASSGGTGGEQYF. The whole variable domain, filled in from reference TRBV19 and TRBJ2-7, reads DGGITQSPKYLFRKEGQNVTLSCEQNLNHDAMYWYRQDPGQGLRLIYYSQIVNDFQKGDIAEGYSVSREKKESFPLTVTSAQKNPTAFYLCASSGGTGGEQYFGPGTRLTVT.

This clone showed up just a few times. The chain recombines TRBV30 with TRBJ2-2, with D hard to call. Germline V gene lookup returns CDR1 GTSNPN and CDR2 SVGIG (reference sequence). This CDR3 has 13 amino acids. Trimming left V 3 bases short and J 3 bases short, with 8 bases between. This chain's CDR3 is CAWRGSHTGELFF. The CDR3, as DNA: TGTGCCTGGAGGGGGTCCCACACCGGGGAGCTGTTTTTT.

This chain links TRBV6-6 with TRBJ2-1; 11 bases are a match to TRBD2. Trimming took 7 bases from V and 12 from J; bases not matched to a gene: 8. This CDR3 comprises 13 residues. From germline, CDR1 is MNHNY and CDR2 SVGAGI (reference sequence). CDR3 region: CASKTSGASGQFF. CDR3 in DNA: TGTGCCAGCAAGACTAGCGGGGCCTCGGGGCAGTTCTTC.

V is TRBV7-2 and J is TRBJ1-2; D uncertain. Germline CDR1 reads SGHTA; CDR2 reads FQGNSA. The V and J ends lost 1 base and 8 bases respectively, with 11 bases between them. The CDR3 is 13 amino acids. CDR3 protein: CASSLVRTSGYTF. DNA for the CDR3: TGTGCCAGCAGCTTAGTTCGGACCTCGGGCTACACCTTC.

The chain joins TRBV7-6 to TRBJ2-1; TRBD1 aligns across 9 bases. Per germline, CDR1 SGHVS and CDR2 FNYEAQ. The CDR3 has 17 amino acids. The V gene end was trimmed by 5 bases and the J gene end by 3 bases; junction bases not matched to a gene: 11. CDR3 coding DNA: TGTGCCAGCAGCGGACCCGGGACAGGGACGGGCTACAATGAGCAGTTCTTC. This translates into CASSGPGTGTGYNEQFF.

V and J are TRBV14 and TRBJ2-2; 7 bases align to TRBD2. The CDR3 contains 16 residues. Trimming took 0 bases from V and 4 from J; bases not matched to a gene: 5. Germline CDR1 and CDR2: SGHDN and FVKESK. CDR3 bases: TGTGCCAGCAGCCAAGAGTTGGCGGGAGTCACCGGGGAGCTGTTTTTT. It encodes CASSQELAGVTGELFF.

The genes are TRBV30 and TRBJ1-6, with 7 bases lining up with TRBD1. This CDR3 has 16 amino acids. Losses at the gene ends were 3 bases for V and 0 bases for J; bases not matched to a gene: 5. The V gene's germline CDR1 is GTSNPN and CDR2 SVGIG (reference sequence). As DNA, the CDR3 is TGTGCCTGGAGCGGGGCAGGGGGCTCCTATAATTCACCCCTCCACTTT. This translates into CAWSGAGGSYNSPLHF.